The rows below give T cell receptor beta chains drawn from one sample of a study of regulatory T cells in long-lasting Graves disease. One entry per CDR3 protein results from TCRdb running MiXCR on the multiplex PCR reads. This sample has approximately 400,000 distinct CDR3 sequences; approximately 25% occur once, and the top ten carry around 30%. The specimen was peripheral blood mononuclear cells (PBMCs), collected when the disease was refractory, from a patient treated with antithyroid drugs. These receptors were taken from a woman between 35 and 50 years old with Graves disease. The CDR3 runs from the conserved cysteine through the conserved F or W. Each record gives: V gene, J gene, clone size, D gene, CDR3 length, CDR3 DNA, CDR3 protein. D genes are given only for firm matches. Clone size is stated in some rows and not others, as once, few, many or a class when expanded.

>TRBV6-1|TRBJ1-1|many|.|14
TGTGCCAGCAGAATTTTGAATGAGGACACTGAAGCTTTCTTT
CASRILNEDTEAFF
>TRBV5-6|TRBJ2-4|few|.|15
TGTGCCAGCAGCTTGACAGGGACTACGGTGGACATTCAGTACTTC
CASSLTGTTVDIQYF
>TRBV2|TRBJ2-7|many|TRBD1|14
TGTGCCAGCAGCGCGGACAGGGGTGCCTACGAGCAGTACTTC
CASSADRGAYEQYF
>TRBV2|TRBJ2-7|many|TRBD1|14
TGTGCCAGCAGTGACGGACAGGGGGACTTCGAGCAGTACTTC
CASSDGQGDFEQYF
>TRBV29-1|TRBJ2-7|many|TRBD1|13
TGCAGCGTGTCCTTGGACAGGGATCACGAGCAGTACTTC
CSVSLDRDHEQYF
>TRBV28|TRBJ1-1|.|.|14
TGTGCCAGCAGCCCGCGAGACCGAACGCGGTTGGCTTTCTTT
CASSPRDRTRLAFF
>TRBV11-2|TRBJ2-7|many|.|15
TGTGCCAACAGCTTACACCGGGACACTTACTACGAGCAGTACTTC
CANSLHRDTYYEQYF
>TRBV3-1|TRBJ1-1|few|TRBD1|16
TGTGCCAGCAGCCACTCCGGACAGGGTCGGTTCACTGAAGCTTTCTTT
CASSHSGQGRFTEAFF
>TRBV11-2|TRBJ2-7|.|TRBD2|21
TGTGCCAGCAGCTTCGGCCGGCTAGCGGGACTATCGAAAGCTCAAAATCCCGAGCAGTACTTC
CASSFGRLAGLSKAQNPEQYF
>TRBV28|TRBJ2-1|few|TRBD2|14
TGTGCCAGCGGATATATTAGCGGGTGGAATGAGCAGTTCTTC
CASGYISGWNEQFF
>TRBV6-1|TRBJ2-2|few|TRBD1|14
TGTGCCAGCAACGGACAGGGGAGCACCGGGGAGCTGTTTTTT
CASNGQGSTGELFF
>TRBV28|TRBJ2-2|many|.|15
TGTGCCAGCAGTGGTGGGGGTGAGGGCACCGGGGAGCTGTTTTTT
CASSGGGEGTGELFF
>TRBV27|TRBJ2-7|few|TRBD1|16
TGTGCCAGCAGTTTATGGGGACAGGGTTGGATATACGAGCAGTACTTC
CASSLWGQGWIYEQYF
>TRBV5-1|TRBJ1-1|many|.|14
TGCGCCAGCAGCTTGGTCGGGACCGACTCTGAAGCTTTCTTT
CASSLVGTDSEAFF
>TRBV10-3|TRBJ2-5|.|.|13
TGTGCCATCAGTGCAGGGAGAAAGGAGACCCAGTACTTC
CAISAGRKETQYF
>TRBV12-3/TRBV12-4|TRBJ2-7|many|.|16
TGTGCCAGCAGGCCCAGGACGGCAAAGGAGACCTACGAGCAGTACTTC
CASRPRTAKETYEQYF
>TRBV18|TRBJ2-4|few|.|20
TGTGCCAGCTCACCACCAAGGTGGAGGAACCACACTCAAGCCAAAAACATTCAGTACTTC
CASSPPRWRNHTQAKNIQYF
>TRBV14|TRBJ1-3|.|.|13
TGTGCCAGCAGCCTCTCCCCCGAAAACACCATATATTTT
CASSLSPENTIYF
>TRBV29-1|TRBJ1-2|many|.|12
TGCAGCGTTGCGGGAGGGGACTATGGCTACACCTTC
CSVAGGDYGYTF
>TRBV7-6|TRBJ2-2|many|.|14
TGTGCCAGCAGCTTAGACGGGAGTACCGGGGAGCTGTTTTTT
CASSLDGSTGELFF
>TRBV27|TRBJ2-1|.|TRBD2|14
TGTGCCAGCACTGGGACTAGCGTGTTCAATGAGCAGTTCTTC
CASTGTSVFNEQFF
>TRBV7-9|TRBJ1-2|few|TRBD1|15
TGTGCCAGCAGCCCATGGGGACAGGCTAACTATGGCTACACCTTC
CASSPWGQANYGYTF
>TRBV6-1|TRBJ2-7|.|TRBD1|14
TGTGCCAGCAGCATCCGGGACAGGTACTACGAGCAGTACTTC
CASSIRDRYYEQYF
>TRBV2|TRBJ2-1|many|.|13
TGTGCCAGCAGTGAGTCTAGCTGGGACGAGCAGTTCTTC
CASSESSWDEQFF
>TRBV29-1|TRBJ2-1|few|.|15
TGCAGCGTCCCGTTGACGGCAAGCTCCTACAATGAGCAGTTCTTC
CSVPLTASSYNEQFF
>TRBV28|TRBJ1-5|.|TRBD1|16
TGTGCCAGCAGTAACCTCGACAGGGGGCTGTTCCAGCCCCAGCATTTT
CASSNLDRGLFQPQHF
>TRBV6-1|TRBJ2-7|.|.|11
TGTGCCAGCACCATACTGTACGAGCAGTACTTC
CASTILYEQYF
>TRBV28|TRBJ1-2|once|.|13
TGTGCCAGCAGGATCGGGGCAGTCTATGGCTACACCTTC
CASRIGAVYGYTF
>TRBV28|TRBJ1-5|many|.|12
TGTGCCAGCAGTGATTATAATCAGCCCCAGCATTTT
CASSDYNQPQHF
>TRBV28|TRBJ2-7|many|.|12
TGTGCCAGCAGTTTAACCTCCTACGAGCAGTACTTC
CASSLTSYEQYF
>TRBV7-9|TRBJ2-2|.|.|17
TGTGCCAGCAGCGCAGTATTAAGGACAGCTAACACCGGGGAGCTGTTTTTT
CASSAVLRTANTGELFF
>TRBV4-2|TRBJ1-4|few|.|14
TGTGCCAGCAGCCAAGCTTTCCCCAAAGAAAAACTGTTTTTT
CASSQAFPKEKLFF
>TRBV29-1|TRBJ2-5|many|TRBD2|16
TGCAGCGTTTCCATCCCATCGGGAGGGTACCAAGAGACCCAGTACTTC
CSVSIPSGGYQETQYF
>TRBV5-6|TRBJ2-7|many|TRBD2|15
TGTGCCAGCAGCTCACCGGGACTAGCGGCTTACGAGCAGTACTTC
CASSSPGLAAYEQYF
>TRBV6-2/TRBV6-3|TRBJ2-4|many|.|14
TGTGCCAGCAGTTGGATCCGGGGACTGAACATTCAGTACTTC
CASSWIRGLNIQYF
>TRBV28|TRBJ1-5|many|.|16
TGTGCCAGCAGTTTGAGTACGGGCAGCTCTAATCAGCCCCAGCATTTT
CASSLSTGSSNQPQHF
>TRBV20-1|TRBJ2-5|many|.|13
TGCAGTGCTAGGACGGCCGCTGCAGAGACCCAGTACTTC
CSARTAAAETQYF
>TRBV2|TRBJ2-1|.|TRBD2|12
TGTGCCAGCATGGGGGGGTACAATGAGCAGTTCTTC
CASMGGYNEQFF
>TRBV3-1|TRBJ2-7|.|.|14
TGTGCCAGCAGCCAAGCCGCAGGGGAAGGCGAGCAGTACTTC
CASSQAAGEGEQYF